Listed below are T cell receptor beta chains from one sample, sequenced in a study of cytomegalovirus exposure and HLA in healthy donors. Produced via immunoSEQ multiplex PCR; TCRdb's table is partial and in-frame only. The repertoire holds about 150,000 clones, with roughly 80% as singletons. Sequences were obtained from PBMCs. The source is a man younger than 45 in good health and CMV-seropositive. Both conserved end residues are part of each CDR3. The order of the fields is clone size, D gene, J gene, V gene, CDR3 DNA, CDR3 protein. A D gene is named only where the DNA matches it firmly. A row's size may be missing; if present it is once, few, many or a size class.

abundance: .
d_gene: .
j_gene: TRBJ1-4
v_gene: TRBV28
CDR3nt: TGTGCCAGCGCATTGACAGCCCCGGGACAAAATAATGAAAAACTGTTTTTT
CDR3aa: CASALTAPGQNNEKLFF

abundance: once
d_gene: TRBD1
j_gene: TRBJ1-2
v_gene: TRBV6-1
CDR3nt: TGTGCCAGCAGTGAAATTGGGACAGGGGCTTGGAACTATGGCTACACCTTC
CDR3aa: CASSEIGTGAWNYGYTF

abundance: .
d_gene: TRBD2
j_gene: TRBJ2-5
v_gene: TRBV5-1
CDR3nt: TGCGCCAGCAGGAGACGGGGGGACGAGACCCAGTACTTC
CDR3aa: CASRRRGDETQYF

abundance: few
d_gene: TRBD1
j_gene: TRBJ1-2
v_gene: TRBV29-1
CDR3nt: TGCAGCGTTAGGACAGGGGCCGGCTACACCTTC
CDR3aa: CSVRTGAGYTF

abundance: few
d_gene: .
j_gene: TRBJ1-1
v_gene: TRBV10-2
CDR3nt: TGCGTCAGCCGCGGGGGGGGAACGAACACTGAAGCTTTCTTT
CDR3aa: CVSRGGGTNTEAFF

abundance: few
d_gene: TRBD1
j_gene: TRBJ2-2
v_gene: TRBV5-6
CDR3nt: TGTGCCAGCACCTGGACAGGGGATAGGTACACCGGGGAGCTGTTTTTT
CDR3aa: CASTWTGDRYTGELFF

abundance: .
d_gene: .
j_gene: TRBJ2-6
v_gene: TRBV7-8
CDR3nt: TGTGCCAGCAGCAAGACCCCAGGCTCTGGGGCCAACGTCCTGACTTTC
CDR3aa: CASSKTPGSGANVLTF

abundance: .
d_gene: TRBD2
j_gene: TRBJ2-1
v_gene: TRBV30
CDR3nt: TGTGCCTGGAGCCGACCTAGCGGGAGGGCCTTCCAGGAGCAGTTCTTC
CDR3aa: CAWSRPSGRAFQEQFF

abundance: once
d_gene: .
j_gene: TRBJ1-5
v_gene: TRBV5-4
CDR3nt: TGTGCCAGCAGCTTGGGTGGGGCAAGTAGCAATCAGCCCCAGCATTTT
CDR3aa: CASSLGGASSNQPQHF

abundance: .
d_gene: .
j_gene: TRBJ2-5
v_gene: TRBV12-5
CDR3nt: TGTGCTAGTGGTTTGGGGAACCTACAGGGATCCCAAGAGACCCAGTACTTC
CDR3aa: CASGLGNLQGSQETQYF

abundance: .
d_gene: TRBD1
j_gene: TRBJ2-2
v_gene: TRBV28
CDR3nt: TGTGCCAGCAAATTGTGGGACAGGGGGAAAACCGGGGAGCTGTTTTTT
CDR3aa: CASKLWDRGKTGELFF

abundance: .
d_gene: .
j_gene: TRBJ2-1
v_gene: TRBV6-1
CDR3nt: TGTGCCAGCACGCTAGTGCCCTACAATGAGCAGTTCTTC
CDR3aa: CASTLVPYNEQFF

abundance: .
d_gene: TRBD1
j_gene: TRBJ1-2
v_gene: TRBV5-4
CDR3nt: TGTGCCAGCAGCCAACAGGGGGCGCGAGACTATGGCTACACCTTC
CDR3aa: CASSQQGARDYGYTF

abundance: once
d_gene: .
j_gene: TRBJ1-2
v_gene: TRBV7-3
CDR3nt: TGTGCCAGCAGCCGGAGGGGAGGTCCTGGGGGAAACTATGGCTACACCTTC
CDR3aa: CASSRRGGPGGNYGYTF

abundance: .
d_gene: .
j_gene: TRBJ2-4
v_gene: TRBV10-2
CDR3nt: TGCGCCAGCAGTGCTCCAGGTCTAGCCAAAAACATTCAGTACTTC
CDR3aa: CASSAPGLAKNIQYF

abundance: few
d_gene: TRBD1
j_gene: TRBJ1-4
v_gene: TRBV5-1
CDR3nt: TGCGCCAGCAGCTTCGGACAGGGAGGAGAAAAACTGTTTTTT
CDR3aa: CASSFGQGGEKLFF

abundance: once
d_gene: TRBD2
j_gene: TRBJ2-1
v_gene: TRBV2
CDR3nt: TGTGCCAGCAGGATCGATCCTTGGGCTAGCGGGACGTTTGACAATGAGCAGTTCTTC
CDR3aa: CASRIDPWASGTFDNEQFF

abundance: .
d_gene: .
j_gene: TRBJ2-2
v_gene: TRBV2
CDR3nt: TGTGCCAGCAGTCTTGGACTAACCGGGGAGCTGTTTTTT
CDR3aa: CASSLGLTGELFF

abundance: .
d_gene: TRBD2
j_gene: TRBJ2-1
v_gene: TRBV18
CDR3nt: TGTGCCAGCTCATCGGGACTAGCGGATGAGCAGTTCTTC
CDR3aa: CASSSGLADEQFF

abundance: once
d_gene: TRBD1
j_gene: TRBJ2-1
v_gene: TRBV5-1
CDR3nt: TGCGCCAGCAGCTTAACAGGGGGCAAAAGCTCCTACAATGAGCAGTTCTTC
CDR3aa: CASSLTGGKSSYNEQFF

abundance: .
d_gene: .
j_gene: TRBJ2-7
v_gene: TRBV27
CDR3nt: TGTGCCAGCAGTTTATCTACGGCACGGAGTTCCTACGAGCAGTACTTC
CDR3aa: CASSLSTARSSYEQYF

abundance: .
d_gene: TRBD2
j_gene: TRBJ2-5
v_gene: TRBV9
CDR3nt: TGTGCCAGCAGCGGGACTAGCGGGTCTTCGTGGGAGACCCAGTACTTC
CDR3aa: CASSGTSGSSWETQYF

abundance: .
d_gene: TRBD1
j_gene: TRBJ1-2
v_gene: TRBV7-3
CDR3nt: TGTGCCAGCAGCCCGGTCGGGACAGGGGGTTTTGGCTACACCTTC
CDR3aa: CASSPVGTGGFGYTF

abundance: .
d_gene: .
j_gene: TRBJ2-3
v_gene: TRBV30
CDR3nt: TGTGCCTGGAGCCGGGACACAGATACGCAGTATTTT
CDR3aa: CAWSRDTDTQYF

abundance: .
d_gene: .
j_gene: TRBJ1-4
v_gene: TRBV19
CDR3nt: TGTGCCAGTAGTCCCCTGGGGACACTTAATGAAAAACTGTTTTTT
CDR3aa: CASSPLGTLNEKLFF

abundance: .
d_gene: TRBD1
j_gene: TRBJ1-1
v_gene: TRBV29-1
CDR3nt: TGCAGCGGTGGGACCGGGACAGGGTGGACTGAAGCTTTCTTT
CDR3aa: CSGGTGTGWTEAFF

abundance: .
d_gene: .
j_gene: TRBJ1-4
v_gene: TRBV30
CDR3nt: TGTGCCTGGACCATAGAGGGTGTGCTTAATGAAAAACTGTTTTTT
CDR3aa: CAWTIEGVLNEKLFF

abundance: .
d_gene: TRBD1
j_gene: TRBJ1-2
v_gene: TRBV10-3
CDR3nt: TGTGCCATCCTGACAGGGCAGCATGGCTACACCTTC
CDR3aa: CAILTGQHGYTF

abundance: .
d_gene: .
j_gene: TRBJ2-7
v_gene: TRBV6-1
CDR3nt: TGTGCCAGCAGTGAAAGCCAGGCAATCCACGAGCAGTACTTC
CDR3aa: CASSESQAIHEQYF

abundance: .
d_gene: TRBD1
j_gene: TRBJ2-2
v_gene: TRBV6-6
CDR3nt: TGTGCCAGCAGCTCCGGGACAGGAAGCACCGGGGAGCTGTTTTTT
CDR3aa: CASSSGTGSTGELFF

abundance: .
d_gene: TRBD1
j_gene: TRBJ2-7
v_gene: TRBV7-2
CDR3nt: TGTGCCAGCAGCGTAGACAGGGGTTCCTACGAGCAGTACTTC
CDR3aa: CASSVDRGSYEQYF

abundance: .
d_gene: TRBD2
j_gene: TRBJ2-3
v_gene: TRBV27
CDR3nt: TGTGCCAGCGCCTACCTAGCGGGGGGTTACACAGATACGCAGTATTTT
CDR3aa: CASAYLAGGYTDTQYF

abundance: .
d_gene: .
j_gene: TRBJ1-2
v_gene: TRBV7-8
CDR3nt: TGTGCCAGCAGCTTAGCGCTGCAGACTAACTATGGCTACACCTTC
CDR3aa: CASSLALQTNYGYTF

abundance: .
d_gene: TRBD2
j_gene: TRBJ2-3
v_gene: TRBV28
CDR3nt: TGTGCCTCGACGGGACTAGCGAGAGATACGCAGTATTTT
CDR3aa: CASTGLARDTQYF

abundance: .
d_gene: .
j_gene: TRBJ2-7
v_gene: TRBV5-1
CDR3nt: TGCGCCAGCAGCTTGCCGACTACGCCATCCAGCTCCTACGAGCAGTACTTC
CDR3aa: CASSLPTTPSSSYEQYF

abundance: .
d_gene: TRBD2
j_gene: TRBJ2-1
v_gene: TRBV11-2
CDR3nt: TGTGCCAGCAGCTTGGGGGGGGACCCTTTTAATGAGCAGTTCTTC
CDR3aa: CASSLGGDPFNEQFF

abundance: .
d_gene: .
j_gene: TRBJ1-6
v_gene: TRBV9
CDR3nt: TGTGCCAGCAGCGGGGGGAGGGGAAGCTCCTATAATTCACCCCTCCACTTT
CDR3aa: CASSGGRGSSYNSPLHF

abundance: .
d_gene: TRBD1
j_gene: TRBJ1-2
v_gene: TRBV6-1
CDR3nt: TGTGCCAGCAGTGACCAGACAGGGGGCAGCTATGGCTACACCTTC
CDR3aa: CASSDQTGGSYGYTF

abundance: .
d_gene: .
j_gene: TRBJ1-5
v_gene: TRBV5-1
CDR3nt: TGCGCCAGCAGCTTGGGGGGGGATAGCAATCAGCCCCAGCATTTT
CDR3aa: CASSLGGDSNQPQHF

abundance: .
d_gene: .
j_gene: TRBJ1-2
v_gene: TRBV6-5
CDR3nt: TGTGCCAGCAGTGAAAAAAGGGGCCTCCGCTACACCTTC
CDR3aa: CASSEKRGLRYTF

abundance: .
d_gene: .
j_gene: TRBJ1-4
v_gene: TRBV10-3
CDR3nt: TGTGCCATCAGTGAGTCGACAACTGAAAAACTGTTTTTT
CDR3aa: CAISESTTEKLFF

abundance: .
d_gene: TRBD1
j_gene: TRBJ2-7
v_gene: TRBV5-6
CDR3nt: TGTGCCAGCAGCTCCCGGGACAGCGCCTACGAGCAGTACTTC
CDR3aa: CASSSRDSAYEQYF

abundance: .
d_gene: .
j_gene: TRBJ2-5
v_gene: TRBV9
CDR3nt: TGTGCCAGCAGCGCTGGGGGCGTTGAGGAGACCCAGTACTTC
CDR3aa: CASSAGGVEETQYF

abundance: .
d_gene: .
j_gene: TRBJ1-2
v_gene: TRBV28
CDR3nt: TGTGCCAGCAGTCGCCGAGCTAACTATGGCTACACCTTC
CDR3aa: CASSRRANYGYTF

abundance: .
d_gene: TRBD1
j_gene: TRBJ2-7
v_gene: TRBV19
CDR3nt: TGTGCCAGTAGTATAGGGACAGGGCCCTACGAGCAGTACTTC
CDR3aa: CASSIGTGPYEQYF